This T cell receptor beta chain was retrieved from a study of blood T cell repertoires in COVID-19. The overall study: COVID-19 samples collected from the United States, Italy and Spain covered acute and convalescent phases. The analysed material was cDNA or gDNA that came from T cells, B-cell-depleted T cells, or PBMCs.

CDR1 SEHNR and CDR2 FQNEAQ come from the germline V gene (reference sequence). The CDR3 length is 14 residues. The V gene end was trimmed by 5 bases and the J gene end by 5 bases; junction bases not matched to a gene: 6. In the study's own analysis: Estimation of nucleated cell counts relied on the amplification of reference gene primers. TCRdb's copy holds only in-frame clones and misses some; the assay was immunoSEQ multiplex PCR. V, J and clone size were drawn from that table, and D and trimming were deduced from the DNA. The profile shows some 120,000 clones, approximately 84% of them singletons.

The TCR originated in a young woman who had recovered from COVID-19. The specimen was peripheral blood. The chain is built from TRBV7-9 and TRBJ1-1, with 9 bases fitting TRBD1. The CDR3 region has the DNA TGTGCCAGCAGCGCACAGGGGGCAGGGACTGAAGCTTTCTTT. Its protein is CASSAQGAGTEAFF.